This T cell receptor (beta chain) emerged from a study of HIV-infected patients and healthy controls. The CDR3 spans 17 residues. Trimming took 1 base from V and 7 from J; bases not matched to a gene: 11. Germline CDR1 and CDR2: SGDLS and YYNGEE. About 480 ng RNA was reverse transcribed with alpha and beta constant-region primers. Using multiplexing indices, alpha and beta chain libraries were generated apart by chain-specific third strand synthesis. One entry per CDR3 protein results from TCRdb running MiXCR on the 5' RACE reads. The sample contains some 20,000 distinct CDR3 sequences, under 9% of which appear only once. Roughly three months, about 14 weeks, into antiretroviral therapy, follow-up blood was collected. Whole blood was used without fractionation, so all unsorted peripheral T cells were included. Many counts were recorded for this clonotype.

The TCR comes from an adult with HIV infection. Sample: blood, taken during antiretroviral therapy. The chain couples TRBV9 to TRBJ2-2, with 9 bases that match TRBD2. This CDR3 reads CASSVNLIAGVSGELFF. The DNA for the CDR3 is TGTGCCAGCAGCGTAAATTTGATAGCGGGAGTTAGCGGGGAGCTGTTTTTT.